Following are 30 T cell receptor beta chains from one sample sequenced in a study of CD8 T cells in Susac syndrome. RNA was extracted with the RNeasy kit, and a quantity of roughly 0.5 to 1 ug was reverse transcribed using random hexamers. From the immunoSEQ multiplex PCR reads, TCRdb called clonotypes with MiXCR, one entry per CDR3 protein. The data show approximately 71,000 distinct CDR3 sequences, over 90% seen once. Sequencing was performed on CD4+ T cells from PBMCs. These receptor sequences come from a human donor with multiple sclerosis.

The chain carries TRBV6-6 and TRBJ2-3; 8 nucleotides agree with TRBD1. The CDR3 length is 15 residues. With 7 bases clipped from V and 2 bases from J, the junction kept 8 bases outside the gene matches. CDR1 MNHNY and CDR2 SVGAGI come from the germline V gene (reference sequence). CDR3 in amino acids: CASTKEGQVTDTQYF. The CDR3 DNA is TGTGCCAGCACCAAGGAGGGACAGGTCACAGATACGCAGTATTTT.

The J gene is TRBJ2-2, the V gene TRBV28; TRBD1 aligns across 8 bases. V dropped 3 bases and J dropped 6; count of bases not matched to a gene: 12. The CDR3 contains 17 residues. Germline V gene data show CDR1 as MDHEN and CDR2 as SYDVKM. The CDR3 spells CASSLVGVQGVSGELFF. DNA for the CDR3: TGTGCCAGCAGTTTGGTTGGGGTACAGGGGGTGTCCGGGGAGCTGTTTTTT.

This chain joins TRBV2 and TRBJ2-5, with no clear D. V gave up 2 bases and J gave up 2 bases, with 12 bases separating them. The germline V gene has CDR1 SNHLY and CDR2 FYNNEI. CDR3 size: 15 residues. CDR3 protein: CASSERQQPQETQYF. CDR3 DNA: TGTGCCAGCAGTGAACGCCAGCAGCCTCAAGAGACCCAGTACTTC.

The chain couples TRBV7-2 to TRBJ2-5; the D is unclear. The CDR3 runs 13 residues. Trimming removed 3 bases at V and 3 bases at J, with 8 bases between. Germline lookup yields CDR1 SGHTA and CDR2 FQGNSA. For the CDR3, the DNA is TGTGCCAGCAGCTTGGCAAGGGAAGAGACCCAGTACTTC. It specifies CASSLAREETQYF.

This clonotype has only a few counts. This chain connects TRBV11-2 to TRBJ2-1; D is ambiguous. This CDR3 is 16 amino acids long. Germline V CDR1 and CDR2: SGHAT, FQNNGV. The V and J ends lost 5 bases and 1 base respectively, with 15 bases between them. The CDR3 sequence: CASSLAPLWSYNEQFF. CDR3 sequence (DNA): TGTGCCAGCAGCCTCGCCCCGTTGTGGTCCTACAATGAGCAGTTCTTC.

V is TRBV7-9 and J is TRBJ2-6, with D possibly being TRBD1 (6 bases). Trimming removed 3 bases at V and 2 bases at J, with 11 bases between. There are 16 residues in the CDR3. Germline V gene lookup returns CDR1 SEHNR and CDR2 FQNEAQ (reference sequence). CDR3 sequence reads: CASSFTGPAGANVLTF. The DNA for the CDR3 is TGTGCCAGCAGCTTTACAGGGCCTGCTGGGGCCAACGTCCTGACTTTC.

The chain uses TRBV6-2 or TRBV6-3 and TRBJ2-7, with 8 bases that match TRBD2. The ends lost 6 bases at V and 2 bases at J; junction bases unmatched: 6. The CDR3 length is 14 residues. Germline V gives CDR1 MNHEY, CDR2 SVGEGT. The CDR3 is CASSPRRGAYEQYF. In nucleotides, the CDR3 is TGTGCCAGCAGCCCCCGGCGGGGGGCCTACGAGCAGTACTTC.

The gene calls are TRBV3-1 and TRBJ1-4; no firm D call. The CDR3 extends over 13 amino acids. V was shortened by 10 bases and J by 2 bases, with 11 bases between the two germline ends. CDR1 and CDR2 (germline): LGHDT, YNNKEL (reference sequence). CDR3 residues: CATGERTNEKLFF. CDR3 DNA sequence: TGTGCCACGGGTGAGAGGACTAATGAAAAACTGTTTTTT.

This clonotype appeared once. This sequence joins TRBV5-4 and TRBJ1-6; no clear D. Germline loops: CDR1 SGHNT, CDR2 YYREEE (reference sequence). V was trimmed by 0 bases and J by 0 bases, leaving 10 bases between them. The CDR3 is 17 residues long. CDR3 loop: CASSLGAAGSYNSPLHF. Written as DNA, the CDR3 is TGTGCCAGCAGCTTGGGGGCGGCAGGCTCCTATAATTCACCCCTCCACTTT.

V gene TRBV29-1 combines with J gene TRBJ1-2, with D uncertain. Trimming removed 0 bases from V and 2 bases from J, with 7 bases in between. Germline CDR1 and CDR2: SQVTM and ANQGSEA. The CDR3 length is 13 residues. CDR3 residues: CSVEDRFNYGYTF. CDR3 bases: TGCAGCGTTGAAGACAGGTTCAACTATGGCTACACCTTC.

The genes are TRBV12-3 or TRBV12-4 and TRBJ1-1; D is undetermined. The CDR3 sequence is 11 residues long. Trimming shortened V by 6 bases and J by 10 bases, and 12 bases separated the two germline ends. The CDR3 DNA is TGTGCCAGCAGCCGCGGATACTTAGCTTTCTTT. As protein: CASSRGYLAFF.

This chain connects TRBV29-1 to TRBJ1-2; D is possibly TRBD1 (5 bases). The CDR3 runs to 16 residues. V lost 3 bases and J lost 4, with 21 bases in between. CDR1 is SQVTM, CDR2 ANQGSEA, per germline. The DNA for the CDR3 is TGCAGCGTTGACTTCCGGGCAGGAGCTGGGGCCTATGGCTACACCTTC. Translation gives CSVDFRAGAGAYGYTF.

The chain employs TRBV3-1 and TRBJ2-3; D is uncertain. Germline V gives CDR1 LGHDT, CDR2 YNNKEL (reference sequence). CDR3 length equals 15 residues. Trimming cost V 4 bases and J 7 bases, with 18 bases left between them. The CDR3 protein is CASSPLVHSTYTQYF. CDR3 sequence (DNA): TGTGCCAGCAGCCCGTTAGTGCATTCCACGTATACGCAGTATTTT.

The genes are TRBV20-1 and TRBJ1-1, with D maybe TRBD1 (5 bases). Germline V CDR1 and CDR2: DFQATT, SNEGSKA (reference sequence). V was pared by 2 bases and J by 3 bases, with 10 bases between. The CDR3 length is 13 residues. The CDR3 region is CSARSRVDTEAFF. CDR3 DNA sequence: TGCAGTGCTAGAAGCAGGGTGGACACTGAAGCTTTCTTT.

The genes are TRBV7-2 and TRBJ2-5, with D uncertain. The CDR3 runs 14 residues. Trimming removed 1 base from V and 7 bases from J, with 13 bases in between. Per germline, CDR1 SGHTA and CDR2 FQGNSA. The CDR3 DNA sequence: TGTGCCAGCAGCTTAGTCCCTGAGTCGGGGACCCAGTACTTC. As protein: CASSLVPESGTQYF. Combining the CDR3 with reference TRBV7-2 and TRBJ2-5 gives the whole variable domain GAGVSQSPSNKVTEKGKDVELRCDPISGHTALYWYRQSLGQGLEFLIYFQGNSAPDKSGLPSDRFSAERTGGSVSTLTIQRTQQEDSAVYLCASSLVPESGTQYFGPGTRLLVL.

This clonotype was seen a few times. As DNA, the CDR3 is TGTGCCAGCAGCTTGGCTAGCGGTGCTTACAATGAGCAGTTCTTC. It is translated as CASSLASGAYNEQFF. The rearrangement links TRBV5-6 to TRBJ2-1; 7 positions match TRBD2. The V segment lost 0 bases and the J segment 4 bases; nucleotides outside the gene matches: 4. The CDR3 is made up of 15 amino acids. Germline loops: CDR1 SGHDT, CDR2 YYEEEE.

The chain is built from TRBV6-1 and TRBJ2-5; 12 bases are a match to TRBD2. The CDR3 sequence is 16 residues long. Germline assignment: CDR1 MNHNS and CDR2 SASEGT. V lost 5 bases, J lost 2 bases, and 6 bases stayed unmatched. CDR3 region: CASSRILAGGQETQYF. DNA of the CDR3: TGTGCCAGCAGTCGCATACTAGCGGGAGGACAAGAGACCCAGTACTTC.

The chain has TRBV29-1 and TRBJ1-1; D remains unclear. Germline CDR1 SQVTM, CDR2 ANQGSEA. The germline V and J ends were trimmed by 4 bases and 1 base, with 10 bases remaining between them. The length of the CDR3 is 13 residues. CDR3 protein: CSVGRETNTEAFF. The CDR3 DNA reads TGCAGCGTTGGGAGGGAAACGAACACTGAAGCTTTCTTT.

This sequence joins TRBV7-2 and TRBJ1-1; 8 nucleotides match TRBD1. V lost 5 bases, J lost 2 bases, and 7 bases stayed unmatched. This CDR3 comprises 15 residues. Per the germline V gene, CDR1 is SGHTA and CDR2 is FQGNSA. The CDR3 DNA sequence: TGTGCCAGCAGCCCACAGACAGGGGCCAACACTGAAGCTTTCTTT. It codes for CASSPQTGANTEAFF.

The chain employs TRBV30 and TRBJ2-1; TRBD2 agrees at 8 bases. This CDR3 comprises 14 residues. Looked up from germline, CDR1 is GTSNPN and CDR2 is SVGIG (reference sequence). After removal of 2 bases from V and 6 bases from J, the junction contained 6 bases not matched to a gene. Here the CDR3 reads CAWSPGLAANEQFF. CDR3 DNA: TGTGCCTGGAGTCCTGGACTAGCCGCCAATGAGCAGTTCTTC.

This sequence joins TRBV5-1 and TRBJ1-1; unclear D gene. CDR1 is SGHRS and CDR2 is YFSETQ in the germline V gene. The CDR3 runs 13 residues. Trimming cost V 1 base and J 6 bases, with 10 bases left between them. The CDR3 bases are TGCGCCAGCAGCTTGAGGCTTATGTCTGAAGCTTTCTTT. Amino acids: CASSLRLMSEAFF.

V and J are TRBV7-6 and TRBJ1-5; no reliable D call. The CDR3 covers 15 residues. CDR1 and CDR2 (germline): SGHVS, FNYEAQ. Trimming shortened V by 1 base and J by 7 bases, and 14 bases separated the two germline ends. CDR3 DNA sequence: TGTGCCAGCAGCTTAGGTCCCGATAGCAGGCAGCCCCAGCATTTT. The encoded protein is CASSLGPDSRQPQHF.

CDR3 residues: CASRPDSYGYTF. In DNA, the CDR3 is TGTGCCAGCAGGCCCGACAGTTACGGCTACACCTTC. The chain has TRBV12-3 or TRBV12-4 and TRBJ1-2, with a tentative D call TRBD1 (5 bases). Trimming removed 6 bases at V and 8 bases at J, with 13 bases between. The CDR3 is 12 amino acids.

The chain joins TRBV3-1 to TRBJ2-3; no clear D gene. The CDR3 contains 17 residues. Germline values: CDR1 LGHDT, CDR2 YNNKEL (reference sequence). The V gene lost 5 bases and the J gene lost 5 bases, with 23 bases spanning the gap. The CDR3 DNA is TGTGCCAGCAGCATTAGGGTTCCCATTTTCATGCAAGATACGCAGTATTTT. The encoded protein is CASSIRVPIFMQDTQYF.

The gene calls are TRBV20-1 and TRBJ2-3; TRBD2 matches at 12 bases. This CDR3 contains 15 residues. Germline V gene data show CDR1 as DFQATT and CDR2 as SNEGSKA (reference sequence). J gave up 7 bases and V 0 bases, and 5 bases lay outside the gene matches. Here the CDR3 reads CSAREASGGANTQYF. The CDR3 nucleotides are TGCAGTGCTAGAGAGGCTAGCGGGGGGGCAAATACGCAGTATTTT.

This chain uses TRBV7-2 with TRBJ2-1, with D unresolved. Germline lookup yields CDR1 SGHTA and CDR2 FQGNSA. This CDR3 is 13 amino acids long. V was clipped by 2 bases and J by 5 bases, with 7 bases between them. The CDR3 region has the DNA TGTGCCAGCAGCTTAACACGCCACAATGAGCAGTTCTTC. This sequence encodes CASSLTRHNEQFF.

The chain employs TRBV7-9 and TRBJ2-1; D possibly corresponds to TRBD2 (7 bases). This CDR3 has 14 amino acids. The germline V gene encodes CDR1 SEHNR and CDR2 FQNEAQ (reference sequence). The V end was cut by 6 bases, the J end by 4 bases, with 13 bases between. CDR3 coding DNA: TGTGCCAGCAGATCCGGGGGGCTATACAATGAGCAGTTCTTC. This sequence encodes CASRSGGLYNEQFF.

Only a few counts were recorded for this clonotype. The chain combines TRBV3-1 with TRBJ1-5; a possible D gene is TRBD1 (5 bases). Germline lookup yields CDR1 LGHDT and CDR2 YNNKEL (reference sequence). The V end was cut by 1 base, the J end by 6 bases, with 7 bases between. The CDR3 totals 13 residues. CDR3 sequence: CASSQGGGQPQHF. In nucleotides, the CDR3 is TGTGCCAGCAGCCAAGGGGGCGGTCAGCCCCAGCATTTT.

J is TRBJ2-3 and V is TRBV11-2, with TRBD2 as a possible D gene (5 bases). The CDR3 runs to 12 residues. Trimming cost V 3 bases and J 11 bases, with 12 bases left between them. CDR1 is SGHAT, CDR2 FQNNGV, per germline. Written as DNA, the CDR3 is TGTGCCAGCAGCTTGGGAGTGGGTAGGCAGTATTTT. It yields the protein CASSLGVGRQYF.

For the CDR3, the DNA is TGTGCCAGCAGCTTAGTAACAGGGAAGGAGACCCAGTACTTC. Translation: CASSLVTGKETQYF. The chain couples TRBV7-2 to TRBJ2-5; the D gene is possibly TRBD1 (6 bases). In germline, CDR1 is SGHTA, CDR2 FQGNSA. V was clipped by 1 base and J by 5 bases, with 11 bases between them. The CDR3 consists of 14 residues.